This TCR beta chain was captured in a study of Graves' ophthalmopathy and Graves' hyperthyroidism. Study-wide results and limits: Blood also carried most expanded thyroid clonotypes exceeding 0.001 frequency.

The study amplified TCR beta CDR3 regions using RNA transcripts. HTBI primers served in a first-round RT-PCR, which a second-round multiplex PCR followed. TCRdb ran MiXCR on the multiplex PCR reads and lists one entry per CDR3 protein. Among roughly 160,000 distinct CDR3 sequences, around two fifths were seen once, and the ten largest hold less than 9.5%. A diagnosis was made from clinical symptoms together with serum thyroxine, TRAb, thyroid ultrasound and orbital computed tomography. Concerning this clonotype itself: Its specificity is unknown.

The sample consisted of peripheral blood. This receptor was obtained from a man aged 30 to 39 with Graves' ophthalmopathy.

The CDR3 sequence: CASSYSSQVNRMNTEAFF. The DNA of the CDR3 is TGTGCCAGCAGTTACTCGAGCCAGGTTAACCGCATGAACACTGAAGCTTTCTTT. This sequence joins TRBV6-2 or TRBV6-3 and TRBJ1-1; D gene unclear. V lost 0 bases, J lost 0 bases, and 17 bases lay in between. Germline CDR1 is MNHEY and CDR2 is SVGEGT. The CDR3 covers 18 residues.